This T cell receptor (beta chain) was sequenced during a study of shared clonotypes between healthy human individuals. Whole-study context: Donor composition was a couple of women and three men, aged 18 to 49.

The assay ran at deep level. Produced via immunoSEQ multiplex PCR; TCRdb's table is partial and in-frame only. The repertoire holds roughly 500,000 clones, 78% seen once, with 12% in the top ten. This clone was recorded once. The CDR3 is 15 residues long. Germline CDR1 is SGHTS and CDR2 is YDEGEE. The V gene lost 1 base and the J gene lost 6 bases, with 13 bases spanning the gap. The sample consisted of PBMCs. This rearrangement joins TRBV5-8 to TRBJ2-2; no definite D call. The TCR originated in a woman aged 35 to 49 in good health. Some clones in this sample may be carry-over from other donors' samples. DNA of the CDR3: TGTGCCAGCAGCTTGCCACGGCAGGTCCCCGGGGAGCTGTTTTTT. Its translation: CASSLPRQVPGELFF. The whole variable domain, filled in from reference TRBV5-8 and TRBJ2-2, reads EAGVTQSPTHLIKTRGQQATLRCSPISGHTSVYWYQQALGLGLQFLLWYDEGEERNRGNFPPRFSGRQFPNYSSELNVNALELEDSALYLCASSLPRQVPGELFFGEGSRLTVL.